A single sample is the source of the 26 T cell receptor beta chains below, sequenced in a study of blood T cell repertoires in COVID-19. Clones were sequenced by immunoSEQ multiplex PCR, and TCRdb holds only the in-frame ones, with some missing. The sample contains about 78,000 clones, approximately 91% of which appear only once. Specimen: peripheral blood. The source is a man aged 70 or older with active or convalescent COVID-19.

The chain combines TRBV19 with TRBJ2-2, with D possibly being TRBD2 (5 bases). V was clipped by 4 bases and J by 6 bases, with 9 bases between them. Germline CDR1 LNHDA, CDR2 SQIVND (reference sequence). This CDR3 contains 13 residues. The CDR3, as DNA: TGTGCCAGTAGTACCTCGGGATCCGGGGAGCTGTTTTTT. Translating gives CASSTSGSGELFF.

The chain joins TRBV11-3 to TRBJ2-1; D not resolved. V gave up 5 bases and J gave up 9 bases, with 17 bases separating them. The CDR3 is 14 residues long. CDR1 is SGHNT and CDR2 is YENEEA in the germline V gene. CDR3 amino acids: CASSANPSSGEQFF. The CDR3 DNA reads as TGTGCCAGCAGCGCAAACCCTAGTTCCGGTGAGCAGTTCTTC.

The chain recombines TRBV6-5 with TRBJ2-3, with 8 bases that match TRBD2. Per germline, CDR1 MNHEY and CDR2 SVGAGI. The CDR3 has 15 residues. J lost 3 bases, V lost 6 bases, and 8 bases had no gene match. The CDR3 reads CASSDSGGATDTQYF. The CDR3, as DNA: TGTGCCAGCAGCGACTCGGGGGGGGCGACAGATACGCAGTATTTT.

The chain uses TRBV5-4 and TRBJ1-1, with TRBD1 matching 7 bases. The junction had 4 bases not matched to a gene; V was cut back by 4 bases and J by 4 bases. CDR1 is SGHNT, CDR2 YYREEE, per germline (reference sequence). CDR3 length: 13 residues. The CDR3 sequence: CASSKAGGTEAFF. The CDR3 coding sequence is TGTGCCAGCAGCAAAGCAGGGGGCACTGAAGCTTTCTTT.

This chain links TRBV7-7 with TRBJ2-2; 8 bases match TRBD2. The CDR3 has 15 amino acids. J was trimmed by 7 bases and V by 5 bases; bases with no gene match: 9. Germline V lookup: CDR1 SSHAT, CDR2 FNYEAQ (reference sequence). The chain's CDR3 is CASSQTAGVGGELFF. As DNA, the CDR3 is TGTGCCAGCAGCCAAACAGCGGGGGTGGGCGGGGAGCTGTTTTTT.

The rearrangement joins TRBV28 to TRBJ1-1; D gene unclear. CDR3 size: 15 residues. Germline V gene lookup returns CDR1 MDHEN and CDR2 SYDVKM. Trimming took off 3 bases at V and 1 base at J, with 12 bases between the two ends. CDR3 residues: CASSLGSGWNTEAFF. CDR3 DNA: TGTGCCAGCAGTTTGGGGTCGGGATGGAACACTGAAGCTTTCTTT.

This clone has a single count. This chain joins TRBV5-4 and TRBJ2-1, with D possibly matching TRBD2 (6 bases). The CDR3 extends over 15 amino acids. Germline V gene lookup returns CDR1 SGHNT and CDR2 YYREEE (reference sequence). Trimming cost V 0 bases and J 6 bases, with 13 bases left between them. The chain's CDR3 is CASSLEVGGANEQFF. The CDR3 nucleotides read TGTGCCAGCAGCTTGGAAGTGGGAGGAGCCAATGAGCAGTTCTTC.

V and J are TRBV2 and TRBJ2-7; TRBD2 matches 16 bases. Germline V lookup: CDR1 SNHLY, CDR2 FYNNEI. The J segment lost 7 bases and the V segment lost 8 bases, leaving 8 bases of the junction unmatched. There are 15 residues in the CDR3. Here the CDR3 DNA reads TGTGCCAGCTTGGGGACTAGCGGGGGGGCGAGGGAGCAGTACTTC. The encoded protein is CASLGTSGGAREQYF.

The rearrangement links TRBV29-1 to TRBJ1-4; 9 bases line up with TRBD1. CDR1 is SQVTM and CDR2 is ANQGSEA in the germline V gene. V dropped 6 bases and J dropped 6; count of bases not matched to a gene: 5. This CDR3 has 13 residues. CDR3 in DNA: TGCAGCGTGGGGGACAGGGCGGATGAAAAACTGTTTTTT. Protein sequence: CSVGDRADEKLFF.

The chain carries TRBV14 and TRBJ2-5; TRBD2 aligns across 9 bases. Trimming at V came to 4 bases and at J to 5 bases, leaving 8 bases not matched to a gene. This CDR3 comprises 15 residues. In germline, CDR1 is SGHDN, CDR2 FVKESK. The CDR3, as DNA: TGTGCCAGCAGCCTATCCTCGGGACTAGCCGAGACCCAGTACTTC. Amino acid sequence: CASSLSSGLAETQYF.

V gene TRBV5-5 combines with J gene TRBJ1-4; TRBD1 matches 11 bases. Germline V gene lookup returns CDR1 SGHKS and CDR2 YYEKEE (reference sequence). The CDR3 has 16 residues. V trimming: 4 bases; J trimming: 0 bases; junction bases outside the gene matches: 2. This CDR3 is CASSGGQGATNEKLFF. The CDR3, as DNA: TGTGCCAGCAGCGGGGGACAGGGGGCAACTAATGAAAAACTGTTTTTT.

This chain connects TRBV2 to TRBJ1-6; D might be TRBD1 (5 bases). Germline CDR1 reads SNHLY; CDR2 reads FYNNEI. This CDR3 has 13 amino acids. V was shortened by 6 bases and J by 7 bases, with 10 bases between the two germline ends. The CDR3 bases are TGTGCCAGCAGCGCCAGGGCCAATTCACCCCTCCACTTT. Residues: CASSARANSPLHF.

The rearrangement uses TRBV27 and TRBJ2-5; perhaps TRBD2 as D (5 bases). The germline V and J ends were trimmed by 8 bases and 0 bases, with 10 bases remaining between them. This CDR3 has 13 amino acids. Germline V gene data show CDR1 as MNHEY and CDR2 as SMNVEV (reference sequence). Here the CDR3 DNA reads TGTGCCAGCCCTAGGAGGTACCAAGAGACCCAGTACTTC. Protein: CASPRRYQETQYF.

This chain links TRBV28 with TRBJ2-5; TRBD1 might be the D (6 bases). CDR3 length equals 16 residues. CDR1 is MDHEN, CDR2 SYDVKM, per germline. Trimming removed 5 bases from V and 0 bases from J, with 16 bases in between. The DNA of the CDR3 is TGTGCCAGCAGTAGGGCCACAGGGTCGTACCAAGAGACCCAGTACTTC. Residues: CASSRATGSYQETQYF.

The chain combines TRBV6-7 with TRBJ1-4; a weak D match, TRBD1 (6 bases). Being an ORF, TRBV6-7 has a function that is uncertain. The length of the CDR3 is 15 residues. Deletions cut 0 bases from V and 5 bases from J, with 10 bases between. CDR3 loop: CASSYSRGRNEKLFF. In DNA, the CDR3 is TGTGCCAGCAGTTACTCGAGGGGGAGAAATGAAAAACTGTTTTTT.

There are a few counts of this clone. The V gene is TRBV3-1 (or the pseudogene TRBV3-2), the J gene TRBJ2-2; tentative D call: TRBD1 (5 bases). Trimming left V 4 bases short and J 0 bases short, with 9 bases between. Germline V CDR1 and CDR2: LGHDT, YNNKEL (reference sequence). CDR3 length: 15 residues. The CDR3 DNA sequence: TGTGCCAGCAGCCCGCTAGGGGCGAACACCGGGGAGCTGTTTTTT. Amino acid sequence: CASSPLGANTGELFF.

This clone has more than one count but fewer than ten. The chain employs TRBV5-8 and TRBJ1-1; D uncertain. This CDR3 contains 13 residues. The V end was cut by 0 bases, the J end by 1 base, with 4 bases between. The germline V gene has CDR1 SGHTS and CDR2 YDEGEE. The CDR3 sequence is CASSLGRNTEAFF. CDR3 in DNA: TGTGCCAGCAGCTTGGGCAGGAACACTGAAGCTTTCTTT.

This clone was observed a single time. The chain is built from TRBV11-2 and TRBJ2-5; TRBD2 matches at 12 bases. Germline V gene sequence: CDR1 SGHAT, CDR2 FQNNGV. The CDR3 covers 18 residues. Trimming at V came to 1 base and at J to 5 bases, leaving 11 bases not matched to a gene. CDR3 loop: CASSLAVASSGGAETQYF. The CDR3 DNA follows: TGTGCCAGCAGCTTAGCGGTGGCCTCTAGCGGGGGGGCTGAGACCCAGTACTTC.

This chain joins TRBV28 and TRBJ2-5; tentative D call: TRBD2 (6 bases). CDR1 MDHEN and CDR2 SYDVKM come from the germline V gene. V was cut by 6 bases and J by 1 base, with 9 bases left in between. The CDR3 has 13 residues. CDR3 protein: CASSGSPQETQYF. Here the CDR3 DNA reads TGTGCCAGCAGCGGGAGTCCCCAAGAGACCCAGTACTTC.

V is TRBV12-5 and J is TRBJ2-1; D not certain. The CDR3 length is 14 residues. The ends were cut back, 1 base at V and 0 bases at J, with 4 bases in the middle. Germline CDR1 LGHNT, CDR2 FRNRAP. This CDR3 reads CASGLALSYNEQFF. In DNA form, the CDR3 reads TGTGCTAGTGGTTTGGCCCTCTCCTACAATGAGCAGTTCTTC.

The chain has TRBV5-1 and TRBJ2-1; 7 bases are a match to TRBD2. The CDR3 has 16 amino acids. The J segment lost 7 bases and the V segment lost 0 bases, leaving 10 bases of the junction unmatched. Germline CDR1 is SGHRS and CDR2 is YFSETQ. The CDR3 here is CASSLAPSGVGNEQFF. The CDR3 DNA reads TGCGCCAGCAGCTTGGCCCCTAGCGGAGTGGGGAATGAGCAGTTCTTC.

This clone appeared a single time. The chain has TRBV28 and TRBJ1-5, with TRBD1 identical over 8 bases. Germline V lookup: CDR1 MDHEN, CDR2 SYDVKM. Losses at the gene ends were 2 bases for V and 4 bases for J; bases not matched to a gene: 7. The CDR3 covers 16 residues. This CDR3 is CASSLVRTGRNQPQHF. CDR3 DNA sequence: TGTGCCAGCAGTTTAGTAAGGACAGGGAGGAATCAGCCCCAGCATTTT.

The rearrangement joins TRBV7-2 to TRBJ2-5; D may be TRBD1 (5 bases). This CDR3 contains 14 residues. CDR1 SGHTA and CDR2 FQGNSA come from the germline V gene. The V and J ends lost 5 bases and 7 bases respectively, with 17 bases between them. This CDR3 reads CASSKSQGVGTQYF. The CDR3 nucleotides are TGTGCCAGCAGCAAATCCCAGGGTGTCGGGACCCAGTACTTC.

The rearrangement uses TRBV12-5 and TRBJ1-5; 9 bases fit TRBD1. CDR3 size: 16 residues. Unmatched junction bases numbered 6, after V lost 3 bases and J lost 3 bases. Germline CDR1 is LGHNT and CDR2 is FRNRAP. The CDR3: CASGFGTGRPNQPQHF. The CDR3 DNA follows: TGTGCTAGTGGTTTCGGGACAGGGAGGCCCAATCAGCCCCAGCATTTT.

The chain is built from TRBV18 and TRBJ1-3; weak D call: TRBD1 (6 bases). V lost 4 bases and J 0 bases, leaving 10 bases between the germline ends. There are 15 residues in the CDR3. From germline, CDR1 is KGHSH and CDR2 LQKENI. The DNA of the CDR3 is TGTGCCAGCTCACGATGGACAGACTCTGGAAACACCATATATTTT. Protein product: CASSRWTDSGNTIYF. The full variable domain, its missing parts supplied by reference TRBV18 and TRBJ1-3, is NAGVMQNPRHLVRRRGQEARLRCSPMKGHSHVYWYRQLPEEGLKFMVYLQKENIIDESGMPKERFSAEFPKEGPSILRIQQVVRGDSAAYFCASSRWTDSGNTIYFGEGSWLTVV.

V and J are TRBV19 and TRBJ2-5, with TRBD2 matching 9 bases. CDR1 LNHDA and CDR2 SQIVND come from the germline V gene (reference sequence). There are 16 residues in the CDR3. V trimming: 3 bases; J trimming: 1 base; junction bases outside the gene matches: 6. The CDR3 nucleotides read TGTGCCAGTAGTATTTCGGCTAGCGGGATCCAAGAGACCCAGTACTTC. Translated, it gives CASSISASGIQETQYF.